This TCR beta chain was documented in a study of long-term antiretroviral therapy in people with HIV. Overall study findings and caveats: Older ART regimens were possibly in use when the blood was collected between about 2004 and 2018. Pre-ART clonal expansions dominated every time point's repertoire. Subsequent to ART, diversity was augmented yet persisted below that of transplant donor controls. HIV repertoires showed narrower CDR3 length ranges than controls.

Remarks on this clone: Its antigen is not known.

Running of the v3.0 immunoSEQ assay took place at survey level. The method was immunoSEQ multiplex PCR; TCRdb's version includes in-frame clones alone and lacks a portion of them. Here the sample spans 37,000 or so clones, about 80% being singletons. V lost 9 bases, J lost 0 bases, and 18 bases lay in between. Germline CDR1 reads LNHDA; CDR2 reads SQIVND (reference sequence). CDR3 length: 17 amino acids. The chain joins TRBV19 to TRBJ2-6; tentative D call: TRBD2 (7 bases). The input for sequencing was unsorted PBMCs, taken 3.4 years after starting antiretroviral therapy. The source is a man aged 25-45 years with HIV. DNA for the CDR3: TGTGCCAGCAAGCGGGACATAGGGAGCTCTGGGGCCAACGTCCTGACTTTC. As protein: CASKRDIGSSGANVLTF. The full variable domain, its missing parts supplied by reference TRBV19 and TRBJ2-6, is DGGITQSPKYLFRKEGQNVTLSCEQNLNHDAMYWYRQDPGQGLRLIYYSQIVNDFQKGDIAEGYSVSREKKESFPLTVTSAQKNPTAFYLCASKRDIGSSGANVLTFGAGSRLTVL.